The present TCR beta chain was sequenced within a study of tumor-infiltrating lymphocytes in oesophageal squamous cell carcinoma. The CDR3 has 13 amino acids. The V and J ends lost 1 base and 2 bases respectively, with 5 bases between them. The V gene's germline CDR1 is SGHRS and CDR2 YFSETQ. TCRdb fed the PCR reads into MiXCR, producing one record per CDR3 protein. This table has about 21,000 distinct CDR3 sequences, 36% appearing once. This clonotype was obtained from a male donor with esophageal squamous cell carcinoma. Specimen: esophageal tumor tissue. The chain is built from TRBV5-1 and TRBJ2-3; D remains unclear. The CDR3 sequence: CASSLTATDTQYF. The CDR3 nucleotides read TGCGCCAGCAGCTTGACTGCCACAGATACGCAGTATTTT.